The 24 T cell receptor beta chains below were found in one sample sequenced in a study of T cell responses to AZD1222 COVID-19 vaccine (dated by TCRdb to the early 2020s). To prepare the library, the immunoSEQ multiplex PCR assay was applied. TCRdb limited this immuneACCESS table to in-frame rearrangements with V and J called. A share of clones is missing; checked studies link under half to unresolved V genes, and the rest is unexplained. For this sample there are more than 150,000 clones; around 90% appear just once. Roughly 0.99% of the sample lies in the top ten. This specimen's time point label, interpreted: baseline before first vaccination. Sample: peripheral blood, taken on day 0 of AZD1222 vaccination. Receptors originate from an adult in good health.

Points on this clone: Other nucleotide sequences in the sample specify the same CDR3. This chain joins TRBV27 and TRBJ1-1; tentatively, D is TRBD1 (5 bases). Germline CDR1 MNHEY, CDR2 SMNVEV (reference sequence). This CDR3 region has 14 residues. V lost 6 bases and J lost 1, with 12 bases in between. The chain's CDR3 is CASRTGGGNTEAFF. The CDR3, as DNA: TGTGCCAGCAGGACGGGGGGTGGGAACACTGAAGCTTTCTTT.

The chain couples TRBV4-3 to TRBJ2-1; 8 bases are a match to TRBD2. This CDR3 has 15 residues. Per germline, CDR1 LGHNA and CDR2 YSLEER. V lost 4 bases and J lost 6; bases outside the gene matches: 8. CDR3 sequence (DNA): TGCGCCAGCAGCCTACGGGGGGGCCTGTTCAATGAGCAGTTCTTC. It encodes CASSLRGGLFNEQFF.

V gene TRBV24-1 combines with J gene TRBJ2-7; 8 nucleotides align to TRBD2. J gave up 5 bases and V 5 bases, and 4 bases lay outside the gene matches. Per germline, CDR1 KGHDR and CDR2 SFDVKD. This CDR3 region has 13 residues. Here the CDR3 DNA reads TGTGCCACCAGTGCGGGAGGGAGGGACGAGCAGTACTTC. Translated: CATSAGGRDEQYF.

This sequence joins TRBV29-1 and TRBJ2-7; possible D gene TRBD1, 5 bases. The V and J ends lost 4 bases and 4 bases respectively, with 23 bases between them. Germline lookup yields CDR1 SQVTM and CDR2 ANQGSEA. This CDR3 spans 16 amino acids. CDR3 sequence reads: CSVVGRQQGASYEQYF. The DNA of the CDR3 is TGCAGCGTTGTAGGCCGACAGCAAGGAGCGAGTTACGAGCAGTACTTC.

The rearrangement uses TRBV2 and TRBJ2-2; the match to TRBD1 covers 8 bases. The CDR3 has 14 residues. Germline CDR1 is SNHLY and CDR2 is FYNNEI. V shed 10 bases, J shed 1 base, and the junction held 5 bases outside the gene matches. Here the CDR3 reads CATRTGKNTGELFF. The CDR3 nucleotides are TGTGCCACGCGGACAGGGAAGAACACCGGGGAGCTGTTTTTT.

This clone was seen a handful of times. The V call is TRBV4-1, the J call TRBJ1-4; 7 bases line up with TRBD1. J lost 7 bases, V lost 1 base, and 12 bases had no gene match. The CDR3 consists of 17 residues. Germline CDR1 is MGHRA and CDR2 is YSYEKL. The CDR3: CASSQGGARGRGEKLFF. The CDR3 DNA reads TGCGCCAGCAGCCAAGGAGGTGCCAGGGGGAGAGGTGAAAAACTGTTTTTT.

The V call is TRBV5-4, the J call TRBJ2-7; D is possibly TRBD2 (5 bases). Trimming removed 1 base from V and 7 bases from J, with 6 bases in between. There are 11 residues in the CDR3. The germline CDR1 and CDR2 sequences are SGHNT and YYREEE (reference sequence). The CDR3 nucleotides read TGTGCCAGCAGCTTGTCGGGGGAGCAGTACTTC. Translation: CASSLSGEQYF.

The table lists this clone with a count of one. The chain has TRBV7-2 and TRBJ1-2; no clear D. The CDR3 has 14 amino acids. V dropped 2 bases and J dropped 0 bases, with 7 bases sitting between them. Germline-derived CDR1 and CDR2 are SGHTA and FQGNSA. CDR3 protein: CASSLNRANYGYTF. The CDR3 coding sequence is TGTGCCAGCAGCTTAAACAGAGCTAACTATGGCTACACCTTC.

The rearrangement joins TRBV5-8 to TRBJ2-1, with 9 bases aligning to TRBD1. This CDR3 has 17 amino acids. Trimming took 1 base from V and 2 from J; bases not matched to a gene: 7. Germline V gene sequence: CDR1 SGHTS, CDR2 YDEGEE. Written as DNA, the CDR3 is TGTGCCAGCAGCTTGATCTTTGGGACAGGGACCTACAATGAGCAGTTCTTC. It codes for CASSLIFGTGTYNEQFF.

The chain recombines TRBV5-1 with TRBJ2-5, with 7 nucleotides matching TRBD2. V lost 0 bases, J lost 1 base, and 3 bases stayed unmatched. The CDR3 loop spans 15 amino acids. Germline V CDR1 and CDR2: SGHRS, YFSETQ. In nucleotides, the CDR3 is TGCGCCAGCAGCTTGGGTGGCGGGGGCCAAGAGACCCAGTACTTC. This gives the protein CASSLGGGGQETQYF.

The V and J genes are TRBV5-3 and TRBJ1-5; no reliable D call. TRBV5-3 counts as an open reading frame of uncertain function. This CDR3 contains 15 residues. V was cut by 0 bases and J by 2 bases, with 9 bases left in between. The CDR3: CARSLGGLGNQPQHF. As DNA, the CDR3 is TGTGCCAGAAGCTTGGGAGGGTTAGGCAATCAGCCCCAGCATTTT.

V and J are TRBV12-3 or TRBV12-4 and TRBJ1-1, with D perhaps TRBD1 (6 bases). Trimming removed 1 base at V and 7 bases at J, with 10 bases between. This CDR3 comprises 13 residues. The CDR3 reads CASSLGGLDEAFF. The CDR3 DNA reads TGTGCCAGCAGTTTAGGGGGGCTGGATGAAGCTTTCTTT.

The rearrangement links TRBV27 to TRBJ2-7; a possible D gene is TRBD2 (7 bases). Deletions cut 6 bases from V and 3 bases from J, with 18 bases between. The CDR3 spans 15 residues. Germline V gene lookup returns CDR1 MNHEY and CDR2 SMNVEV (reference sequence). CDR3: CASRTKGGPYYEQYF. The CDR3 coding sequence is TGTGCCAGCAGAACCAAGGGGGGGCCCTACTACGAGCAGTACTTC.

The CDR3 DNA follows: TGTGCCAGCAGCTTAACAGGGGGCGCAGGCTACACCTTC. Amino acids: CASSLTGGAGYTF. The rearrangement links TRBV27 to TRBJ1-2; TRBD1 agrees at 9 bases. V shed 6 bases and J 8 bases; nucleotides not matched to a gene: 7. The CDR3 has 13 residues. The germline gives CDR1 MNHEY, CDR2 SMNVEV (reference sequence).

This sequence joins TRBV19 and TRBJ2-1; D is unclear. This CDR3 is 14 amino acids long. Trimming pared 8 bases from V and 0 bases from J, leaving 11 bases between. CDR1 is LNHDA, CDR2 SQIVND, per germline (reference sequence). This CDR3 reads CASSVTSSYNEQFF. As DNA, the CDR3 is TGTGCCAGTTCTGTGACGAGCTCCTACAATGAGCAGTTCTTC.

The chain recombines TRBV28 with TRBJ2-2; TRBD2 might be the D (6 bases). The germline gives CDR1 MDHEN, CDR2 SYDVKM. Between the trimmed V and J ends, which lost 5 bases and 9 bases, there was a span of 13 bases. This CDR3 has 13 residues. The CDR3 protein is CASSVLARRELFF. The CDR3 nucleotides read TGTGCCAGCAGTGTCCTAGCGCGAAGGGAGCTGTTTTTT.

The chain recombines TRBV6-5 with TRBJ2-7; D possibly corresponds to TRBD2 (5 bases). V was cut by 0 bases and J by 4 bases, with 13 bases left in between. Germline-derived CDR1 and CDR2 are MNHEY and SVGAGI. The CDR3 is 15 amino acids. The CDR3 reads CASSYSSGLSYEQYF. As DNA, the CDR3 is TGTGCCAGCAGTTACTCGAGCGGCTTATCATACGAGCAGTACTTC.

The chain carries TRBV5-1 and TRBJ2-7; D call uncertain. Trimming shortened V by 0 bases and J by 4 bases, and 14 bases separated the two germline ends. The CDR3 totals 15 residues. Germline assignment: CDR1 SGHRS and CDR2 YFSETQ. DNA for the CDR3: TGCGCCAGCAGCTTGGAGGTAGGCCAAGGATACGAGCAGTACTTC. Amino acid sequence: CASSLEVGQGYEQYF.

This chain uses TRBV7-9 with TRBJ1-1; no definite D call. Germline V gives CDR1 SEHNR, CDR2 FQNEAQ (reference sequence). This CDR3 contains 13 residues. Trimming removed 0 bases from V and 11 bases from J, with 13 bases in between. In DNA form, the CDR3 reads TGTGCCAGCAGCTTAGCACTCACGGGTGAGGCTTTCTTT. Amino acid sequence: CASSLALTGEAFF.

This clone was recorded only once. The V and J genes are TRBV2 and TRBJ1-2; 10 bases map to TRBD1. Germline lookup yields CDR1 SNHLY and CDR2 FYNNEI. The length of the CDR3 is 13 residues. The trim removed 7 bases at V and 6 bases at J, leaving 5 bases unmatched. CDR3 DNA sequence: TGTGCCAGCACCATGACAGGGGGCGATGGCTACACCTTC. This codes for CASTMTGGDGYTF. Variable domain in full (rest from reference TRBV2 and TRBJ1-2): EPEVTQTPSHQVTQMGQEVILRCVPISNHLYFYWYRQILGQKVEFLVSFYNNEISEKSEIFDDQFSVERPDGSNFTLKIRSTKLEDSAMYFCASTMTGGDGYTFGSGTRLTVV.

The chain combines TRBV4-1 with TRBJ1-4; no clear D. Germline V gene data show CDR1 as MGHRA and CDR2 as YSYEKL. This CDR3 comprises 14 residues. The V end was cut by 1 base, the J end by 2 bases, with 5 bases between. CDR3: CASSQGPTNEKLFF. DNA of the CDR3: TGCGCCAGCAGCCAAGGTCCGACTAATGAAAAACTGTTTTTT.

The chain links TRBV4-1 to TRBJ2-3; 9 bases align to TRBD1. Germline V lookup: CDR1 MGHRA, CDR2 YSYEKL. Germline trimming cut 2 bases from V and 4 bases from J; bases unmatched to any gene: 7. The CDR3 runs to 16 residues. Written as DNA, the CDR3 is TGCGCCAGCAGCCAATCCGGGACAGGGATCCCAGATACGCAGTATTTT. This codes for CASSQSGTGIPDTQYF.

This sequence joins TRBV20-1 and TRBJ2-7, with 9 bases fitting TRBD1. There are 14 residues in the CDR3. Germline V gene lookup returns CDR1 DFQATT and CDR2 SNEGSKA (reference sequence). J was trimmed by 0 bases and V by 3 bases; bases with no gene match: 3. The CDR3 region is CSASPGQGSYEQYF. CDR3 DNA: TGCAGTGCTAGTCCGGGACAGGGCTCCTACGAGCAGTACTTC.

This clone was counted only a few times. V is TRBV10-2 and J is TRBJ1-4, with D unclear. The length of the CDR3 is 18 residues. Trimming took 0 bases from V and 0 from J, leaving 14 bases between them. The germline V gene encodes CDR1 WSHSY and CDR2 SAAADI. The CDR3: CASSESTRPPATNEKLFF. The CDR3 DNA follows: TGCGCCAGCAGTGAGTCGACTCGCCCCCCTGCAACTAATGAAAAACTGTTTTTT.